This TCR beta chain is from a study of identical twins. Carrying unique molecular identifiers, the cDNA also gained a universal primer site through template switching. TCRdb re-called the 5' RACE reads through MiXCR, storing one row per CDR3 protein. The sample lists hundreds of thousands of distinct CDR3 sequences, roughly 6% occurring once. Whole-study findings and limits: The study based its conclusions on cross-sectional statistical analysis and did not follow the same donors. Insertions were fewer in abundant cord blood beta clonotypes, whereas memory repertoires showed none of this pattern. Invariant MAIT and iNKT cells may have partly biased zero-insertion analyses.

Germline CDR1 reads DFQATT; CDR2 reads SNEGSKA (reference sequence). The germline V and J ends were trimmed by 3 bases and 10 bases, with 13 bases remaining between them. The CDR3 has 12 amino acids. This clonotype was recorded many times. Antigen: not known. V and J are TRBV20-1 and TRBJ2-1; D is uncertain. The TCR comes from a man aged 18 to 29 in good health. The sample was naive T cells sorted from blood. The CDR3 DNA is TGCAGTGCTAGTAACGGGCATGGCGAGCAGTTCTTC. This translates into CSASNGHGEQFF.